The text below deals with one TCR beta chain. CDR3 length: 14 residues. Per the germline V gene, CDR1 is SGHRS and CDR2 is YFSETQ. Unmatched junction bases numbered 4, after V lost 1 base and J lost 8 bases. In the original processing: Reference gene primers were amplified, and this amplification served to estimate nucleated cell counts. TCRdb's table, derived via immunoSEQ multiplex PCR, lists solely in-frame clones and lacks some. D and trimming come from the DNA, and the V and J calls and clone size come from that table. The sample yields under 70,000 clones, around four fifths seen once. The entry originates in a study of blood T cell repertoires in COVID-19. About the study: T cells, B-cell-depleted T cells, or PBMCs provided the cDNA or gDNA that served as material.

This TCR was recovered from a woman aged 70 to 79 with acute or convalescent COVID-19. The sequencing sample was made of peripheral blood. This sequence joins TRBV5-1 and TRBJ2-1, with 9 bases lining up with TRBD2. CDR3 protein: CASSLLAGEYEQFF. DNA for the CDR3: TGCGCCAGCAGCTTGTTAGCGGGGGAATATGAGCAGTTCTTC.